Following are 29 T cell receptor beta chains from one sample sequenced in a study of T cell changes during pregnancy in multiple sclerosis. Clones were read by immunoSEQ multiplex PCR, and TCRdb kept only the in-frame ones, dropping some. The data contain about 100,000 clones, roughly 90% of them singletons. The specimen comprised peripheral blood, sampled in the third trimester of pregnancy. The receptors stem from a female donor in good health, enrolled as a control in a pregnancy study.

The chain combines TRBV11-2 with TRBJ2-3; 8 nucleotides match TRBD2. This CDR3 has 17 amino acids. After removal of 5 bases from V and 3 bases from J, the junction contained 13 bases not matched to a gene. Germline V gene data show CDR1 as SGHAT and CDR2 as FQNNGV. CDR3 bases: TGTGCCAGCAGCGCCCGGAGAGCGGGGGACCCGACAGATACGCAGTATTTT. This gives the protein CASSARRAGDPTDTQYF.

J is TRBJ2-3 and V is TRBV9; 9 nucleotides line up with TRBD2. The V gene end was trimmed by 0 bases and the J gene end by 4 bases; junction bases not matched to a gene: 6. Germline V CDR1 and CDR2: SGDLS, YYNGEE. CDR3 length equals 16 residues. Here the CDR3 DNA reads TGTGCCAGCAGCGTAGTTAATAGCGGGGGCCCAGATACGCAGTATTTT. Encoded protein: CASSVVNSGGPDTQYF.

The chain has TRBV30 and TRBJ2-7, with 15 bases lining up with TRBD2. CDR3 length: 14 residues. The germline CDR1 and CDR2 sequences are GTSNPN and SVGIG (reference sequence). V lost 3 bases to trimming and J lost 6 bases; unmatched junction nucleotides: 3. CDR3 region: CAWRRTSGGGEQYF. The CDR3 DNA follows: TGTGCCTGGAGGAGGACTAGCGGGGGGGGCGAGCAGTACTTC.

The chain has TRBV30 and TRBJ2-7; possibly TRBD1 for D (6 bases). This CDR3 spans 14 amino acids. Germline V lookup: CDR1 GTSNPN, CDR2 SVGIG (reference sequence). V lost 4 bases, J lost 3 bases, and 16 bases lay in between. This CDR3 is CAWTRTGFVYEQYF. Written as DNA, the CDR3 is TGTGCCTGGACCCGTACAGGGTTCGTCTACGAGCAGTACTTC. Combining the CDR3 with reference TRBV30 and TRBJ2-7 gives the whole variable domain SQTIHQWPATLVQPVGSPLSLECTVEGTSNPNLYWYRQAAGRGLQLLFYSVGIGQISSEVPQNLSASRPQDRQFILSSKKLLLSDSGFYLCAWTRTGFVYEQYFGPGTRLTVT.

The rearrangement links TRBV7-6 to TRBJ1-1; 7 positions match TRBD1. Germline V gives CDR1 SGHVS, CDR2 FNYEAQ. This CDR3 is built from 14 residues. With 5 bases clipped from V and 1 base from J, the junction kept 4 bases outside the gene matches. The CDR3 loop reads CASSPGQENTEAFF. In nucleotides, the CDR3 is TGTGCCAGCAGCCCCGGACAGGAGAACACTGAAGCTTTCTTT.

The V and J genes are TRBV9 and TRBJ2-7; 7 bases are shared with TRBD2. J gave up 2 bases and V 3 bases, and 5 bases lay outside the gene matches. The CDR3 is 14 amino acids. The V gene's germline CDR1 is SGDLS and CDR2 YYNGEE. Written as DNA, the CDR3 is TGTGCCAGCAGCGCGCCGGGACTACCCTACGAGCAGTACTTC. Translated, it gives CASSAPGLPYEQYF.

This clone was observed a single time. The chain's CDR3 is CASSLDNRVGETQYF. The CDR3 DNA follows: TGTGCCAGCAGCTTAGATAACAGGGTAGGAGAGACCCAGTACTTC. The rearrangement links TRBV11-3 to TRBJ2-5; perhaps TRBD1 as D (6 bases). Germline values: CDR1 SGHNT, CDR2 YENEEA. This CDR3 spans 15 amino acids. Trimming took off 0 bases at V and 4 bases at J, with 12 bases between the two ends. The full variable domain, with the rest looked up from reference TRBV11-3 and TRBJ2-5, is EAGVVQSPRYKIIEKKQPVAFWCNPISGHNTLYWYLQNLGQGPELLIRYENEEAVDDSQLPKDRFSAERLKGVDSTLKIQPAELGDSAVYLCASSLDNRVGETQYFGPGTRLLVL.

This clone has a single count. The rearrangement uses TRBV27 and TRBJ1-1; D is unresolved. Germline-derived CDR1 and CDR2 are MNHEY and SMNVEV (reference sequence). This CDR3 comprises 13 residues. Trimming stripped 3 bases from V and 5 bases from J, with 10 bases between. This CDR3 reads CASSLTYGTEAFF. CDR3 nucleotide sequence: TGTGCCAGCAGTTTGACTTATGGGACTGAAGCTTTCTTT.

The V call is TRBV27, the J call TRBJ2-7; 10 bases are shared with TRBD2. The V gene end was trimmed by 4 bases and the J gene end by 1 base; junction bases not matched to a gene: 4. The CDR3 totals 15 residues. Per the germline V gene, CDR1 is MNHEY and CDR2 is SMNVEV (reference sequence). The CDR3 loop reads CASSSRLAGSYEQYF. The CDR3 DNA follows: TGTGCCAGCAGTTCCAGACTAGCGGGTTCCTACGAGCAGTACTTC.

The rearrangement links TRBV9 to TRBJ2-1; tentative D call: TRBD2 (6 bases). This CDR3 spans 16 amino acids. V lost 0 bases to trimming and J lost 3 bases, with 13 bases between them. Germline lookup yields CDR1 SGDLS and CDR2 YYNGEE. The CDR3 DNA is TGTGCCAGCAGCGTAGATCGGCGGGGACTCTACAATGAGCAGTTCTTC. Protein product: CASSVDRRGLYNEQFF.

The chain uses TRBV30 and TRBJ1-6; D is possibly TRBD1 (6 bases). Trimming left V 6 bases short and J 10 bases short, with 16 bases between. In germline, CDR1 is GTSNPN, CDR2 SVGIG (reference sequence). This CDR3 contains 13 residues. Written as DNA, the CDR3 is TGTGCCTGTATGCCAGGGGCTCTCTCACCCCTCCACTTT. It specifies CACMPGALSPLHF. The variable domain in full, with the rest retrieved from reference TRBV30 and TRBJ1-6, is SQTIHQWPATLVQPVGSPLSLECTVEGTSNPNLYWYRQAAGRGLQLLFYSVGIGQISSEVPQNLSASRPQDRQFILSSKKLLLSDSGFYLCACMPGALSPLHFGNGTRLTVT.

The CDR3, as DNA: TGCGCCAGCAGCCAAGATGGGACAGGGGAATATGGCTACACCTTC. Its translation: CASSQDGTGEYGYTF. V and J are TRBV4-3 and TRBJ1-2; 10 nucleotides line up with TRBD1. This CDR3 comprises 15 residues. Germline assignment: CDR1 LGHNA and CDR2 YSLEER. Unmatched junction bases numbered 3, after V lost 0 bases and J lost 5 bases.

The chain has TRBV5-1 and TRBJ2-5; TRBD1 is a possible D gene (6 bases). From germline, CDR1 is SGHRS and CDR2 YFSETQ. Trimming left V 0 bases short and J 0 bases short, with 6 bases between. The CDR3 runs 14 residues. The CDR3 loop reads CASSLGQDQETQYF. Written as DNA, the CDR3 is TGCGCCAGCAGCTTGGGACAGGACCAAGAGACCCAGTACTTC.

The rearrangement links TRBV6-1 to TRBJ1-2, with 7 bases that match TRBD1. The germline V gene has CDR1 MNHNS and CDR2 SASEGT. V dropped 5 bases and J dropped 3; count of bases not matched to a gene: 3. The CDR3 sequence is 13 residues long. The CDR3 nucleotides read TGTGCCAGCAGTCTTACAGGGGACTATGGCTACACCTTC. Its protein product is CASSLTGDYGYTF.

The chain is built from TRBV6-1 and TRBJ2-5; 10 bases line up with TRBD2. Germline CDR1 MNHNS, CDR2 SASEGT. V dropped 1 base and J dropped 4; count of bases not matched to a gene: 3. CDR3 length: 15 residues. The CDR3 nucleotides read TGTGCCAGCAGTGAAGAGCGGGGGGGTCCAGAGACCCAGTACTTC. It yields the protein CASSEERGGPETQYF.

This chain's CDR3 is CASSSKVGSTQETQYF. The CDR3 nucleotides are TGTGCCAGCAGCTCCAAGGTGGGCTCCACGCAAGAGACCCAGTACTTC. The genes are TRBV7-8 and TRBJ2-5, with D hard to call. CDR1 is SGHVS and CDR2 is FQNEAQ in the germline V gene. Trimming cost V 4 bases and J 2 bases, with 17 bases left between them. The CDR3 has 16 amino acids.

This rearrangement joins TRBV6-6 to TRBJ1-6, with D possibly being TRBD1 (6 bases). Trimming removed 0 bases from V and 7 bases from J, with 13 bases in between. This CDR3 region has 16 residues. Germline V gene sequence: CDR1 MNHNY, CDR2 SVGAGI (reference sequence). The CDR3 is CASSYSIGGENSPLHF. The CDR3 region has the DNA TGTGCCAGCAGTTACTCGATAGGGGGTGAGAATTCACCCCTCCACTTT.

This rearrangement joins TRBV5-8 to TRBJ2-1, with a weak D call TRBD2 (6 bases). V shed 4 bases and J shed 2 bases, with 10 bases lying between them. The CDR3 has 14 amino acids. Germline V gene lookup returns CDR1 SGHTS and CDR2 YDEGEE. The CDR3 here is CASSRGFTYNEQFF. The DNA for the CDR3 is TGTGCCAGCAGCCGGGGGTTTACCTACAATGAGCAGTTCTTC.

V usage is TRBV4-3 and J usage is TRBJ2-3; 7 nucleotides match TRBD2. The length of the CDR3 is 16 residues. Trimming cost V 0 bases and J 5 bases; bases outside gene matches: 8. Germline V gene sequence: CDR1 LGHNA, CDR2 YSLEER. This chain's CDR3 is CASSQDDRGVGDTQYF. CDR3 in DNA: TGCGCCAGCAGCCAAGATGACCGGGGGGTTGGAGATACGCAGTATTTT.

The rearrangement links TRBV4-2 to TRBJ1-4, with 7 positions matching TRBD1. The CDR3 is 17 residues long. The germline V gene encodes CDR1 LGHNA and CDR2 YNFKEQ. V dropped 4 bases and J dropped 5; count of bases not matched to a gene: 13. The CDR3 region has the DNA TGTGCCAGCAGCCTCGACCCCCCTGGGACAGCAAATGAAAAACTGTTTTTT. It is translated as CASSLDPPGTANEKLFF.

Only one count was recorded for this clone. This chain uses TRBV30 with TRBJ1-5; D not resolved. The CDR3 is 18 amino acids. Trimming took 2 bases from V and 0 from J, leaving 20 bases between them. Germline loops: CDR1 GTSNPN, CDR2 SVGIG (reference sequence). CDR3 sequence: CAWSTDTPVLYSNQPQHF. CDR3 bases: TGTGCCTGGAGTACTGACACGCCAGTACTTTATAGCAATCAGCCCCAGCATTTT.

The V gene is TRBV4-1, the J gene TRBJ2-7, with a tentative D call TRBD2 (5 bases). The CDR3 runs to 16 residues. Germline assignment: CDR1 MGHRA and CDR2 YSYEKL. Trimming stripped 3 bases from V and 4 bases from J, with 19 bases between. CDR3 nucleotides: TGCGCCAGCAGCCACCCGGCGTTGAAGGGCGGGTACGAGCAGTACTTC. It translates to CASSHPALKGGYEQYF.

This chain joins TRBV23-1 and TRBJ2-1; unclear D gene. Being an ORF, TRBV23-1 has a function that is uncertain. V lost 4 bases, J lost 14 bases, and 9 bases lay in between. The CDR3 is 10 residues long. The CDR3 DNA sequence: TGCGCCAGCAGTCCGAGGTGTGAGTTCTTC. Residues: CASSPRCEFF.

As DNA, the CDR3 is TGTGCCAGCAGCTCCCGGCAGGGGGGTTCACCCCTCCACTTT. Its translation: CASSSRQGGSPLHF. The V call is TRBV7-2, the J call TRBJ1-6; 7 nucleotides align to TRBD1. Germline assignment: CDR1 SGHTA and CDR2 FQGNSA. V was clipped by 4 bases and J by 9 bases; unmatched bases: 6. The CDR3 consists of 14 residues.

The chain couples TRBV2 to TRBJ2-6; D is uncertain. The CDR3 totals 15 residues. The V end lost 6 bases, the J end lost 4 bases, and 13 bases lay between the germline ends. The germline V gene encodes CDR1 SNHLY and CDR2 FYNNEI. This chain's CDR3 is CASSAQIQGANVLTF. For the CDR3, the DNA is TGTGCCAGCAGCGCCCAAATTCAGGGGGCCAACGTCCTGACTTTC.

This clone came up a few times. The chain couples TRBV2 to TRBJ2-3, with 8 positions matching TRBD2. The CDR3 runs to 15 residues. Germline CDR1 reads SNHLY; CDR2 reads FYNNEI. The V segment lost 4 bases and the J segment 2 bases; nucleotides outside the gene matches: 5. This chain's CDR3 is CASSVRRGATDTQYF. The CDR3 DNA reads as TGTGCCAGCAGTGTTAGGCGGGGGGCCACAGATACGCAGTATTTT.

This chain links TRBV28 with TRBJ2-7, with 7 bases identical to TRBD1. Trimming cost V 9 bases and J 3 bases; bases outside gene matches: 8. The CDR3 sequence is 13 residues long. The germline V gene encodes CDR1 MDHEN and CDR2 SYDVKM. The CDR3 loop is CASSDRAFYEQYF. The CDR3 DNA follows: TGTGCCAGTAGCGACAGGGCATTCTACGAGCAGTACTTC.

The gene calls are TRBV19 and TRBJ2-7; 11 bases fit TRBD1. J gave up 4 bases and V 0 bases, and 2 bases lay outside the gene matches. This CDR3 contains 15 residues. CDR1 is LNHDA, CDR2 SQIVND, per germline (reference sequence). CDR3 nucleotides: TGTGCCAGTAGTATAGATCGGGACAGGGGGTACGAGCAGTACTTC. The encoded protein is CASSIDRDRGYEQYF. The variable domain in full, completed from reference TRBV19 and TRBJ2-7, reads DGGITQSPKYLFRKEGQNVTLSCEQNLNHDAMYWYRQDPGQGLRLIYYSQIVNDFQKGDIAEGYSVSREKKESFPLTVTSAQKNPTAFYLCASSIDRDRGYEQYFGPGTRLTVT.

The gene calls are TRBV12-5 and TRBJ1-2; 9 bases line up with TRBD1. The germline CDR1 and CDR2 sequences are LGHNT and FRNRAP. V shed 7 bases and J 7 bases; nucleotides not matched to a gene: 7. The CDR3 is made up of 13 amino acids. As DNA, the CDR3 is TGTGCTAGTGCCGGACAGGGGTTTAGTGGCTACACCTTC. This sequence encodes CASAGQGFSGYTF.